Listed below are T cell receptor beta chains from one sample, sequenced in a study of identical twins. TCRdb used MiXCR to reprocess the 5' RACE reads, holding one entry per CDR3 protein. Counted here are under 800,000 distinct CDR3 sequences, less than 25% occurring once; the ten biggest clones make up about 4.5%. These same data were also listed under a study on T cells expressing NK-cell markers.

Sequencing was done on a sample of PBMCs. The receptors come from a woman younger than 30 in good health. CDR3s include the opening cysteine and the closing phenylalanine or tryptophan. D genes are given only for firm matches. Rows give clone size only sometimes, using once, few, many, or a class for an expanded clone.

-	many	TRBV5-6	TRBJ2-7	TGTGCCAGCAGCAGGGACCTCTACGAGCAGTACTTC	CASSRDLYEQYF
-	few	TRBV12-3/TRBV12-4	TRBJ1-3	TGTGCCAGCAGTTTTCGGGCAGTAGGAAACACCATATATTTT	CASSFRAVGNTIYF
TRBD1	many	TRBV7-9	TRBJ2-7	TGTGCCAGCCTGCCAGGACAGGGCTACGAGCAGTACTTC	CASLPGQGYEQYF
-	-	TRBV7-8	TRBJ1-1	TGTGCCAGCAGCTTAGGGGAGGGCAGGGCGAAAACTGAAGCTTTCTTT	CASSLGEGRAKTEAFF
TRBD2	few	TRBV12-3/TRBV12-4	TRBJ2-1	TGTGCCAGCAGCTCCGGACTAGCCAATAAGTTCTTC	CASSSGLANKFF
-	-	TRBV12-3/TRBV12-4	TRBJ2-5	TGTGCCAGCGCCCGACAAGAGACCCAGTACTTC	CASARQETQYF
-	few	TRBV20-1	TRBJ2-3	TGCAGTGCTAGATCCCCGGTCCGGGCAGATACGCAGTATTTT	CSARSPVRADTQYF
-	few	TRBV6-5	TRBJ2-5	TGTGCCAGCAGTTACTCCCCCGCAGGGTACGAGACCCAGTACTTC	CASSYSPAGYETQYF
-	-	TRBV20-1	TRBJ1-2	TGCAGTGCGTCCTCCGGGGCATATGGCTACACCTTC	CSASSGAYGYTF
-	-	TRBV6-5	TRBJ2-1	TGTGCCAGCAGTTACTCAGGGCATGAGCAGTTCTTC	CASSYSGHEQFF
TRBD2	few	TRBV4-3	TRBJ2-1	TGCGCCAGCAGCAAACTAGCGGGAGGGCCCCTCTCCTACAATGAGCAGTTCTTC	CASSKLAGGPLSYNEQFF
-	-	TRBV7-3	TRBJ1-2	TGTGCCAGCAGCTTACTTGGGGGAGGGGAGATTTCTTATGGCTACACCTTC	CASSLLGGGEISYGYTF
-	-	TRBV20-1	TRBJ2-3	TGCAGTGCTAGAAGGAGGGGGAGCACAGATACGCAGTATTTT	CSARRRGSTDTQYF
TRBD1	few	TRBV5-1	TRBJ1-2	TGCGCCAGCATGCCTGGGACAGGGTCTTTGTCGGGCTACACCTTC	CASMPGTGSLSGYTF
TRBD2	few	TRBV4-3	TRBJ2-5	TGCGCCAGCAGCCAGACCCTGACTAGCGGGAGAGAGACCCAGTACTTC	CASSQTLTSGRETQYF
TRBD2	-	TRBV6-2/TRBV6-3	TRBJ2-2	TGTGCCAGCTTAGGACTAGCGGGGGCCGCGAACACCGGGGAGCTGTTTTTT	CASLGLAGAANTGELFF
-	few	TRBV29-1	TRBJ2-2	TGCAGCGTTGAAGAGGAAAGCGCCACCGGGGAGCTGTTTTTT	CSVEEESATGELFF
TRBD2	-	TRBV10-3	TRBJ2-6	TGTGCCATCAGTGAGTCGACTCCGGGGGGAGGGGCCAACGTCCTGACTTTC	CAISESTPGGGANVLTF
-	-	TRBV6-2/TRBV6-3	TRBJ2-7	TGTGCCAGCAGTCCTATGGTTGGGGACGGAGACTCCCACTACGAGCAGTACTTC	CASSPMVGDGDSHYEQYF
TRBD1	many	TRBV29-1	TRBJ2-3	TGCAGCGTTTCGACAGGGGGGCCCTACACAGATACGCAGTATTTT	CSVSTGGPYTDTQYF
-	-	TRBV7-2	TRBJ2-1	TGTGCCAGCAGCTTAGTTCCTAGCGCCGTGCGGAATGAGCAGTTCTTC	CASSLVPSAVRNEQFF
-	-	TRBV20-1	TRBJ1-1	TGCAGTGCTGGTACTCCGGGACGGCCTTATGCTTTCTTT	CSAGTPGRPYAFF
TRBD1	once	TRBV3-1	TRBJ2-7	TGTGCCAGCAGCCCAAGGGACAGAATAACTTACGAGCAGTACTTC	CASSPRDRITYEQYF
-	many	TRBV5-5	TRBJ2-1	TGTGCCAGCAGCTTAGACCACTACAATGAGCAGTTCTTC	CASSLDHYNEQFF
TRBD2	-	TRBV20-1	TRBJ2-5	TGCAGTGCTAGAGAGAGGACTAGGGCCCAAGAGACCCAGTACTTC	CSARERTRAQETQYF
TRBD1	-	TRBV6-2/TRBV6-3	TRBJ1-1	TGTGCCAGCAGTTACCTAGACAGGGGACGTGAAGCTTTCTTT	CASSYLDRGREAFF
TRBD2	few	TRBV13	TRBJ2-1	TGTGCCAGCAGCTCATTTAGCGGGGGCGAATACAATGAGCAGTTCTTC	CASSSFSGGEYNEQFF
-	-	TRBV20-1	TRBJ2-7	TGCAGTGCTAGAGAGGGGGCTTGGGAGCAGTACTTC	CSAREGAWEQYF
-	few	TRBV5-1	TRBJ1-2	TGCGCCAGCAGCTTGGAGGATTGGGGTTTTGGCTACACCTTC	CASSLEDWGFGYTF